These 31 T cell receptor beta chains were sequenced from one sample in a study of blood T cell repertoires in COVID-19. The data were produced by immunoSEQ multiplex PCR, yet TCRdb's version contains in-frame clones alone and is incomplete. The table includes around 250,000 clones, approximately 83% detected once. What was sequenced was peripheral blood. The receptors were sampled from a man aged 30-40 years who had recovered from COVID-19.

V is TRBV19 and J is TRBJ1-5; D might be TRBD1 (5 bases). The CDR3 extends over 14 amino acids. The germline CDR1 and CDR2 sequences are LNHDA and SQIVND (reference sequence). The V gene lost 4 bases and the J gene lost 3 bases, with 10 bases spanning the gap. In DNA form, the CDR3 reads TGTGCCAGTAGTACACAGGCGAACAATCAGCCCCAGCATTTT. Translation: CASSTQANNQPQHF.

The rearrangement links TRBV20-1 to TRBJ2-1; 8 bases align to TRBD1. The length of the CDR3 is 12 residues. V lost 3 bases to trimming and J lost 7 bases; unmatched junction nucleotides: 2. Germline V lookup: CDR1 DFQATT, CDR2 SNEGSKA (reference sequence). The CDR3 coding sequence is TGCAGTGCTAGTCGACAGGGGAATGAGCAGTTCTTC. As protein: CSASRQGNEQFF.

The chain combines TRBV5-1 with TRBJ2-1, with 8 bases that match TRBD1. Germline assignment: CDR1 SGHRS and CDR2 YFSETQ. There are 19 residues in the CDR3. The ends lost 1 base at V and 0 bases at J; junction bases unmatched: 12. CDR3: CASSLMDRVWVSSYNEQFF. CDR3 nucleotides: TGCGCCAGCAGCTTGATGGACAGGGTTTGGGTAAGCTCCTACAATGAGCAGTTCTTC. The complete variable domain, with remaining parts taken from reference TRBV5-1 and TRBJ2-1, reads KAGVTQTPRYLIKTRGQQVTLSCSPISGHRSVSWYQQTPGQGLQFLFEYFSETQRNKGNFPGRFSGRQFSNSRSEMNVSTLELGDSALYLCASSLMDRVWVSSYNEQFFGPGTRLTVL.

DNA for the CDR3: TGTGCCAGCAGCTTTCGATCCCCAGGTTACGAGCAGTACTTC. It codes for CASSFRSPGYEQYF. This sequence joins TRBV5-6 and TRBJ2-7, with unresolved D. The ends were cut back, 2 bases at V and 4 bases at J, with 13 bases in the middle. CDR1 SGHDT and CDR2 YYEEEE come from the germline V gene. The CDR3 is made up of 14 amino acids.

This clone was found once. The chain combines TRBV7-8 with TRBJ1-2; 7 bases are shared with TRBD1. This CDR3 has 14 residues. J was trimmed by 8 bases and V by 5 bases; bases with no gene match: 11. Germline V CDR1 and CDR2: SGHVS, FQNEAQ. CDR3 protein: CASSPRQGSIGYTF. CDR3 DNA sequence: TGTGCCAGCAGCCCTCGACAGGGTTCTATCGGCTACACCTTC.

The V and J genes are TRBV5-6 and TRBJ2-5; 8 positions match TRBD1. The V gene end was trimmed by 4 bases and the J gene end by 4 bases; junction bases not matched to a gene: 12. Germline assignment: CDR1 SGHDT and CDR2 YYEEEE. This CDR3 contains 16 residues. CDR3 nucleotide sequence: TGTGCCAGCAGCCTACGGACAGGGTTGGTTCCAGAGACCCAGTACTTC. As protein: CASSLRTGLVPETQYF.

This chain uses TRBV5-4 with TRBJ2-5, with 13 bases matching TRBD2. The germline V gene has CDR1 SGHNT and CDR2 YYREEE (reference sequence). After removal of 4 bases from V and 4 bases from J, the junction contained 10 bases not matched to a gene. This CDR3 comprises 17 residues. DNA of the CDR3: TGTGCCAGCAGCCCCGGACTAGCGGGGGTGGGAGTAGAGACCCAGTACTTC. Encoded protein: CASSPGLAGVGVETQYF.

The CDR3 sequence is CATALGGTGQNIQYF. CDR3 nucleotide sequence: TGTGCCACGGCCCTAGGGGGGACAGGGCAAAACATTCAGTACTTC. The V gene is TRBV15, the J gene TRBJ2-4, with TRBD1 matching over 9 bases. Germline lookup yields CDR1 LNHNV and CDR2 YYDKDF (reference sequence). J gave up 5 bases and V 9 bases, and 11 bases lay outside the gene matches. This CDR3 contains 15 residues.

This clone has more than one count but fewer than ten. In DNA, the CDR3 is TGTGCCACGGGGGACAGGGGCTTTGGCTACACCTTC. Encoded protein: CATGDRGFGYTF. J is TRBJ1-2 and V is TRBV28; 10 bases align to TRBD1. Losses at the gene ends were 10 bases for V and 7 bases for J; bases not matched to a gene: 6. Germline CDR1 reads MDHEN; CDR2 reads SYDVKM. CDR3 length equals 12 residues.

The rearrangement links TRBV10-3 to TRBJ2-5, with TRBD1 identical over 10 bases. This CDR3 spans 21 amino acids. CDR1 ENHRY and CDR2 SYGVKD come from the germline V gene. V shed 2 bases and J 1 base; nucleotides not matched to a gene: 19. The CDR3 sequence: CAISEDYWGQGSRPSQETQYF. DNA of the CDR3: TGTGCCATCAGTGAGGATTATTGGGGACAGGGGAGCCGTCCCAGCCAAGAGACCCAGTACTTC.

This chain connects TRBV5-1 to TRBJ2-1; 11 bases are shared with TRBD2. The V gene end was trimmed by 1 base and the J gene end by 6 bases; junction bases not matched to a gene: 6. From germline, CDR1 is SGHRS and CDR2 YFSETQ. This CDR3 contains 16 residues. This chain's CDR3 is CASSLTGTSGANEQFF. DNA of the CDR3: TGCGCCAGCAGCTTGACCGGGACTAGCGGAGCCAATGAGCAGTTCTTC.

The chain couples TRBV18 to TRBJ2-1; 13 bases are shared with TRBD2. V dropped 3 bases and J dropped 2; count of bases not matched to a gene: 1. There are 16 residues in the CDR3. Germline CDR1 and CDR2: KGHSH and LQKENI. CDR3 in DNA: TGTGCCAGCTCACCTGGGACTAGCGGGGCCTACAATGAGCAGTTCTTC. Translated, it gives CASSPGTSGAYNEQFF.

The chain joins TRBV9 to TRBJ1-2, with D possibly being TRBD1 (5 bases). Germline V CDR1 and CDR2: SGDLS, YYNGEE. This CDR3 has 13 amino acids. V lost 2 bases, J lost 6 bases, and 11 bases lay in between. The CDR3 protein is CASSVQQANGYTF. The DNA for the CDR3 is TGTGCCAGCAGCGTCCAACAGGCCAATGGCTACACCTTC.

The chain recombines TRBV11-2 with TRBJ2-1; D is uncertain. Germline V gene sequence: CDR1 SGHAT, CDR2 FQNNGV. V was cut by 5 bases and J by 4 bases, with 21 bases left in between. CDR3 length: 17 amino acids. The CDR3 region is CASSVPPQLRPYNEQFF. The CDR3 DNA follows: TGTGCCAGCAGCGTCCCCCCACAGCTCAGGCCATACAATGAGCAGTTCTTC.

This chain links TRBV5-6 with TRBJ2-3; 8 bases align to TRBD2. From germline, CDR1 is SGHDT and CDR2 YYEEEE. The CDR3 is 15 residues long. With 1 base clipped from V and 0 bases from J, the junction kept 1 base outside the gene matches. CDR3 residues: CASSLLAGSTDTQYF. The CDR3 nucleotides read TGTGCCAGCAGCTTGTTAGCGGGGAGCACAGATACGCAGTATTTT. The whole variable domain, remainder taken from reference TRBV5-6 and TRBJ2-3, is DAGVTQSPTHLIKTRGQQVTLRCSPKSGHDTVSWYQQALGQGPQFIFQYYEEEERQRGNFPDRFSGHQFPNYSSELNVNALLLGDSALYLCASSLLAGSTDTQYFGPGTRLTVL.

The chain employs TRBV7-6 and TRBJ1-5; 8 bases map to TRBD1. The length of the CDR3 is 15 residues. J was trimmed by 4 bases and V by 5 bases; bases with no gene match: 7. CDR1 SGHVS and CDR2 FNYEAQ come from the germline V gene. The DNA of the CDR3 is TGTGCCAGCAGCACTCGGACAGGGAAGAATCAGCCCCAGCATTTT. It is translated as CASSTRTGKNQPQHF. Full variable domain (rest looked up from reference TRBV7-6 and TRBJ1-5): GAGVSQSPRYKVTKRGQDVALRCDPISGHVSLYWYRQALGQGPEFLTYFNYEAQQDKSGLPNDRFSAERPEGSISTLTIQRTEQRDSAMYRCASSTRTGKNQPQHFGDGTRLSIL.

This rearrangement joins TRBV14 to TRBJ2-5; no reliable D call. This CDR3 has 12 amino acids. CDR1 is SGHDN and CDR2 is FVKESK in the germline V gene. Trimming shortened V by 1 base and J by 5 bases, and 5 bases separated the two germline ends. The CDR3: CASSQAGETQYF. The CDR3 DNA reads TGTGCCAGCAGCCAAGCCGGGGAGACCCAGTACTTC.

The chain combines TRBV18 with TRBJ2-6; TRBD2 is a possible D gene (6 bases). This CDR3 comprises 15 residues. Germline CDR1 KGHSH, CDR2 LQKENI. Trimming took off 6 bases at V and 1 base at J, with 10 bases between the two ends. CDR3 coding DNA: TGTGCCAGCTCCCCCGGACTATCTGGGGCCAACGTCCTGACTTTC. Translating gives CASSPGLSGANVLTF.

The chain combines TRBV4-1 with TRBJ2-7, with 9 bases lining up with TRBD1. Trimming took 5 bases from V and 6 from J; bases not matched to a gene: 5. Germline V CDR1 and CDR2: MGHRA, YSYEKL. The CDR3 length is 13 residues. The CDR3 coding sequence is TGCGCCAGCAGCGCAATACAGGGGGCCGAGCAGTACTTC. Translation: CASSAIQGAEQYF.

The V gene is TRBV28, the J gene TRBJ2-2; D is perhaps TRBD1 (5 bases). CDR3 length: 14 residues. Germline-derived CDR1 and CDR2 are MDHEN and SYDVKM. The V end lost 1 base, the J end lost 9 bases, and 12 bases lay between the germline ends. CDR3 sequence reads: CASSLYRGTRELFF. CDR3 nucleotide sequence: TGTGCCAGCAGTTTATATAGGGGAACCAGGGAGCTGTTTTTT.

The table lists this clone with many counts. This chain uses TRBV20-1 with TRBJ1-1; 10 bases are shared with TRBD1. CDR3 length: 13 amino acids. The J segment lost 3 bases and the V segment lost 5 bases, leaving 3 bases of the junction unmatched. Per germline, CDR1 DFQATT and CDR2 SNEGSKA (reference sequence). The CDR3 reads CSAGGTGDTEAFF. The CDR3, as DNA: TGCAGTGCTGGTGGGACAGGGGACACTGAAGCTTTCTTT.

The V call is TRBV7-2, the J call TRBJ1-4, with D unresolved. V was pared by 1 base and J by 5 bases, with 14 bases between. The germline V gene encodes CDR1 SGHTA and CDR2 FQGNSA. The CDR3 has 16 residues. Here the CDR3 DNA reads TGTGCCAGCAGCTTAGGGCCGGCACTACTGAATGAAAAACTGTTTTTT. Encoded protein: CASSLGPALLNEKLFF.

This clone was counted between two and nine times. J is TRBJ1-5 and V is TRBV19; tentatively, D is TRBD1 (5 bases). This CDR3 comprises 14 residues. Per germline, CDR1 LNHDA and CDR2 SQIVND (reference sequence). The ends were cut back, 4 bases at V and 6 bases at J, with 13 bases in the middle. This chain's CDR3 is CASSKGEISQPQHF. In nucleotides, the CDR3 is TGTGCCAGTAGTAAAGGGGAAATCTCTCAGCCCCAGCATTTT.

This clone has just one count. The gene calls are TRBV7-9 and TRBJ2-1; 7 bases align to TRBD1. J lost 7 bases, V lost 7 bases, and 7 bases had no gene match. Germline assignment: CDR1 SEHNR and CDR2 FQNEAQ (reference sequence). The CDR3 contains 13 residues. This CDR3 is CASMRDSRNEQFF. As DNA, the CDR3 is TGTGCCAGCATGAGGGACAGCCGAAATGAGCAGTTCTTC.

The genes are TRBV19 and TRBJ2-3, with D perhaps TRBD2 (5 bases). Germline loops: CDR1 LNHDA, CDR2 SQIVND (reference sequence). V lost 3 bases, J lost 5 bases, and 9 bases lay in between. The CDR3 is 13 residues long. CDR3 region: CASSMRDGDTQYF. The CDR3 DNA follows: TGTGCCAGTAGTATGAGGGATGGAGATACGCAGTATTTT.

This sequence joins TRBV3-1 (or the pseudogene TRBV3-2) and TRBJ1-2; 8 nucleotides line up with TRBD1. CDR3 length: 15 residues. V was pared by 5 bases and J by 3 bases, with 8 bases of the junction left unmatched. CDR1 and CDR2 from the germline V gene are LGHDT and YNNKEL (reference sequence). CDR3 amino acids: CASSSRQGSHYGYTF. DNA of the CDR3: TGTGCCAGCAGCTCCCGACAGGGGTCCCACTATGGCTACACCTTC.

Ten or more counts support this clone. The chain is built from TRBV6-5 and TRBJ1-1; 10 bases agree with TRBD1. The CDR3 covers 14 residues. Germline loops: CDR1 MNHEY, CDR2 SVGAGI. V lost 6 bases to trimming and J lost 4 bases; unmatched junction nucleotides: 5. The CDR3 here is CASRRQGAVTEAFF. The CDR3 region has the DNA TGTGCCAGCAGACGACAGGGGGCAGTCACTGAAGCTTTCTTT.

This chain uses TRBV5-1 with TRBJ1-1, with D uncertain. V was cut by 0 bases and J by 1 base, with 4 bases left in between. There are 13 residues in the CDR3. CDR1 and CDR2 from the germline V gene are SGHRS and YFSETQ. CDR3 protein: CASSLVRNTEAFF. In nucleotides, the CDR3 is TGCGCCAGCAGCTTGGTTAGGAACACTGAAGCTTTCTTT.

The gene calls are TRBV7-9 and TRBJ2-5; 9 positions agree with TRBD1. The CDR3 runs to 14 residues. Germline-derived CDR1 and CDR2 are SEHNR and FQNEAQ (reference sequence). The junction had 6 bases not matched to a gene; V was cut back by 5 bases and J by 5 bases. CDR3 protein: CASSITGGFETQYF. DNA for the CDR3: TGTGCCAGCAGCATTACAGGGGGCTTTGAGACCCAGTACTTC.

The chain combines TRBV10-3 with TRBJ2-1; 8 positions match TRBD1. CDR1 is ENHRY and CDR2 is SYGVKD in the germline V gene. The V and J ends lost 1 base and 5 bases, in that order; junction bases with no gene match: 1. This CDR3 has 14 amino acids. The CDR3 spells CAISEWGQDNEQFF. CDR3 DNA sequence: TGTGCCATCAGTGAGTGGGGACAGGACAATGAGCAGTTCTTC.

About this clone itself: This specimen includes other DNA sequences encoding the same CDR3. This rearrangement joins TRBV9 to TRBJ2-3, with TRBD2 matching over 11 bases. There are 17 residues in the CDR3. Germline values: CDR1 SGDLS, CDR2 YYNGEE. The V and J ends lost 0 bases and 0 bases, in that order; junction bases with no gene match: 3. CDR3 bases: TGTGCCAGCAGCGTAGATCCTAGCGGGGGGAGCACAGATACGCAGTATTTT. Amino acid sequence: CASSVDPSGGSTDTQYF.